This T cell receptor beta chain derives from a study of CD8 T cells in ankylosing spondylitis. TCRdb re-derived calls from the 5' RACE reads in MiXCR, one entry per CDR3 protein. This sample has 200,000 to 250,000 distinct CDR3 sequences; roughly 32% occur once, and the top ten carry approximately 4%. This clonotype was observed once. This CDR3 contains 16 residues. V shed 3 bases and J shed 4 bases, with 18 bases lying between them. CDR1 is KGHSH and CDR2 is LQKENI in the germline V gene. What was sequenced was blood, either unsorted or a sorted T cell fraction (not recorded which). The rearrangement links TRBV18 to TRBJ2-5; D is unclear. The source of this sequence is a male donor with ankylosing spondylitis or in good health (not recorded which). The CDR3: CASSPARMVEAETQYF. The CDR3 nucleotides read TGTGCCAGCTCACCGGCGCGAATGGTTGAGGCAGAGACCCAGTACTTC.